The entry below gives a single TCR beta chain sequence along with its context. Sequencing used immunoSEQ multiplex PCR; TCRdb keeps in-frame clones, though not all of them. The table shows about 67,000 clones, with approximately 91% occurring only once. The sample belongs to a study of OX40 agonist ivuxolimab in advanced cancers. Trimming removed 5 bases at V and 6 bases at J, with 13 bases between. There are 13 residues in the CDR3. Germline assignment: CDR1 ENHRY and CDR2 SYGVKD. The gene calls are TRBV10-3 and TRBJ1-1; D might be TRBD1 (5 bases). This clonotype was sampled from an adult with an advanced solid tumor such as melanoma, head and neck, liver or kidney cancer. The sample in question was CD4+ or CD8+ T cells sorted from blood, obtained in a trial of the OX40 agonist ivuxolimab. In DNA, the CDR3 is TGTGCCATCAGTCTCCAGTGGGGCGCTGAAGCTTTCTTT. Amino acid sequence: CAISLQWGAEAFF.